The T cell receptor beta chain under discussion was sequenced for a study of neoadjuvant anti-PD-1 for oral cavity cancer (dated by TCRdb to the early 2020s). For the study in its entirety: Three to four biweekly doses of nivolumab at 3 mg/kg were mostly administered to patients before curative-intent surgical resection. Patients who did not progress were given a fourth nivolumab dose at about day 43 and had definitive surgical resection on days 50-56. Patients with complete response, partial response or stable disease by RECIST 1.1 were defined as responders, whereas patients with progression were defined as non-responders. A 33% response rate was observed in the parent correlative cohort, in which more than ten patients were included.

The paper's findings and limits, for the study overall: Only a few patients per response group were included in the TCR analyses, and the authors called for validation in larger cohorts. Higher pretreatment blood Treg/Th17 ratios correlated with higher pretreatment blood TCRbeta clonality and lower post-treatment tumor TCRbeta clonality. After neoadjuvant nivolumab, significantly higher T cell clonality (Gini index) was found within PBMCs in non-responders than in responders.

The meaning of the sample's time point label: before neoadjuvant nivolumab. Patients had been newly diagnosed with stage II-IVA oral cavity squamous cell carcinoma, and no prior systemic or radiation treatment had been given to the patients. Everyone in the cohort had locally advanced, HPV-negative oral cavity squamous cell carcinoma. Peripheral blood mononuclear cells were analyzed directly and were not maintained or expanded in culture. Samples were obtained from a longitudinal correlative study of a single-arm phase II trial of neoadjuvant nivolumab in oral cavity squamous cell carcinoma. Genomic DNA-based TCRbeta sequencing was performed on subject-matched pre- and post-treatment PBMCs and tumors from three responders and three non-responders. Peripheral blood mononuclear cells were collected before nivolumab treatment and were collected again after treatment, at the time of surgery. Genomic DNA was isolated from PBMCs using the Maxwell RSC DNA from Cells kit.

V sheds 3 bases and J sheds 1 base, leaving 12 bases between their ends. CDR3 length: 15 amino acids, cysteine to phenylalanine. Kept here is only the CDR3 DNA, which spans 45 bases and is read in frame from base 1. Per the germline V gene, SGHVS is the CDR1 and FQNEAQ is the CDR2. For deep sequencing, each PBMC sample was run in six replicates, with libraries mostly built from approximately 0.45 ug of input genomic DNA. The immunoSEQ hsTCRbeta kit was used to prepare TCRbeta libraries, following the manufacturer's instructions. An Illumina NovaSeq 6000 S4 flow cell was used to sequence the final libraries, which had first been combined to 3 nM. The paper's processing steps were these. Raw data preprocessing and quality control were performed with the immunoSEQ Analyzer. The analysis was restricted to productive rearrangements, with each unique CDR3 amino acid sequence defining a clonotype. Repertoire clonality was estimated as the Gini-Simpson index, which was calculated using the R package tcR. Gini indices were compared with Student's t test, and associations with tumor size change were assessed by Pearson correlation. Sourced from immuneACCESS, this table was stored by TCRdb with only in-frame sequences that have V and J called. A share of the clones is absent; for the studies checked, an unresolved V gene accounts for under half, and the remainder has no known explanation. The V and J calls and clone size are taken from that table; D and trimming were inferred from the DNA. This sample has approximately 35,000 clones in its table, and just under 90% of those were observed once. The top ten hold 3% to 4% of the sample.

On this clone itself: Its antigen remains unidentified. Nothing much larger sits one base from this clone, and base qualities are not available.

This sequence originates from a person aged 40 to 85 with oral cavity squamous cell carcinoma. The chain links TRBV7-8 with TRBJ2-5, with TRBD2 as a weak D call on 6 bases. The sequencing here drew on PBMCs, taken before nivolumab (anti-PD-1) treatment. The CDR3 reads as follows: CASSLSGGAQETQYF. At the DNA level, the sequence is TGTGCCAGCAGCTTGTCGGGCGGGGCCCAAGAGACCCAGTACTTC.